This T cell receptor beta chain derives from a study of T cells in localized non-small cell lung cancer. Study outcomes and limitations: Researchers found a median approximately 55 of the top 100 tumor clones in adjacent lung. Prolonged overall survival went with higher T cell density in the blood.

Between the trimmed V and J ends, which lost 1 base and 5 bases, there was a span of 5 bases. The length of the CDR3 is 11 residues. Per germline, CDR1 DFQATT and CDR2 SNEGSKA (reference sequence). The protocol was immunoSEQ multiplex PCR, while the TCRdb copy is restricted to in-frame clones and leaves out a portion. Of under 150,000 clones listed, more than 70% are singletons. About this clone: The antigen is unknown.

The J gene is TRBJ1-2, the V gene TRBV20-1; D not resolved. The material sequenced was peripheral blood, taken before any cancer treatment. This TCR came from a female donor older than 55 with stage I lung adenocarcinoma. DNA of the CDR3: TGCAGTGCTAGAGGAGAATATGGCTACACCTTC. Its protein is CSARGEYGYTF.